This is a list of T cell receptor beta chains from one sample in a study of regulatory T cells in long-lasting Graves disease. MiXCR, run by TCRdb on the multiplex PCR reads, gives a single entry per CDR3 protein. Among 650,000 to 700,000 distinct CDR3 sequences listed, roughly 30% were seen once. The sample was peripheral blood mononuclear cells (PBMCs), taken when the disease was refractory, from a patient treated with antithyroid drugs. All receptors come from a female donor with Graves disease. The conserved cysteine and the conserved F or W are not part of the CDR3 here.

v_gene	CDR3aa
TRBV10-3	AISRDREQPQH
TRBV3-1	ASSQDWQVYTEAF
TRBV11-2	ASSLETDYEQY
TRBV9	ASSPGTGGVMDIQY
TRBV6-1	ASRRDRTPNEKLF
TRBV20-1	SARVLRQGGVAF
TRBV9	ASSPRIQGALAEAF
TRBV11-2	ASSQGTSARGETQY
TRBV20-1	SARGGVNTEAF
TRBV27	ASSPRSAGGAGELF
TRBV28	ASSSRTSGRAYEQY
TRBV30	AWSRGRDTEAF
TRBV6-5	ASSYSSQHNEQF
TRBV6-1	AVGPGHSNQPQH
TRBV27	ASSLSRTGKTNTEAF
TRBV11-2	ASSHRRESDEQY
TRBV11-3	ASSSGGGQADTQY
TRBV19	ASSRVSGIVEEQY
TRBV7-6	ASSTTLGWEQY
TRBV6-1	ASSDTLGTEAF
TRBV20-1	SAPGQGGYGNQPQH
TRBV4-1	ASSQEKKVWGQEEEKLF
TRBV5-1	ASSLVDRGTYEQY
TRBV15	ATSRDGGNNEQF
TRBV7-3	ASSLGAGVETQY
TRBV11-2	ASSSTRTFDSYNEQF
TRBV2	ASSLDSYQPQH
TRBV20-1	SAREPTGGYEKLF
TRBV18	ASSPSLDPGYGYT
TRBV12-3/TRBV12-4	ASSLPGLTWEKLF
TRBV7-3	ASSLIRNEQY
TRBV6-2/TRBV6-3	ASSSPRGDGNQPQH
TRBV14	ASSQERHRNTEAF
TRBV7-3	ASSPSGNRETQY
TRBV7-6	ASSLSRTSGFEQY
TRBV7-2	ASSLAAVGGGEKLF
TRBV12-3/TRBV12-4	ASRVAGTSGTYEQY
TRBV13	ASRASGSQTRY
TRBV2	ASKKEGYSNQPQH
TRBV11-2	ASSWTSGNQETQY
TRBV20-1	SAPRTGGYTEAF
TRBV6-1	ASSRGDSYSNQPQH
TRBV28	ASSADRIPSNQPQH
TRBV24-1	ATSAAGGEETQY
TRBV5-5	ASSTRGDTEAF
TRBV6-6	ASSSRQGPNYGYT
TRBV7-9	ASTLGTPGATEAF
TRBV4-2	ASSHETREAF
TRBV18	ASSPGWTEAF
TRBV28	ASSFAVRGFGYT
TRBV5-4	ASSLVGYTNYGYT